The 27 T cell receptor beta chains reported below all come from one sample, sequenced in a study of blood T cell repertoires in COVID-19. Generated by immunoSEQ multiplex PCR, the TCRdb table keeps only in-frame clones and is missing some. The table records about 200,000 clones, about 90% of them present only once. The sequencing input was PBMCs or T cells enriched from blood (not recorded which). The receptors come from a woman aged 18-29 years who had recovered from COVID-19.

V is TRBV7-9 and J is TRBJ2-7; perhaps TRBD1 as D (6 bases). The CDR3 is 14 residues long. The germline V and J ends were trimmed by 7 bases and 2 bases, with 15 bases remaining between them. Germline CDR1 is SEHNR and CDR2 is FQNEAQ (reference sequence). The CDR3 coding sequence is TGTGCCAGCACCCCATCGAGGACAGCCTACGAGCAGTACTTC. Translation gives CASTPSRTAYEQYF.

The gene calls are TRBV5-6 and TRBJ1-6, with D maybe TRBD1 (5 bases). The CDR3 sequence is 18 residues long. Trimming removed 2 bases at V and 1 base at J, with 16 bases between. From germline, CDR1 is SGHDT and CDR2 YYEEEE. The CDR3 sequence is CASSFVGLVRSYNSPLHF. DNA for the CDR3: TGTGCCAGCAGCTTTGTGGGACTTGTTAGGTCCTATAATTCACCCCTCCACTTT.

The V call is TRBV28, the J call TRBJ2-7; tentatively, D is TRBD1 (5 bases). Germline loops: CDR1 MDHEN, CDR2 SYDVKM. The V and J ends lost 8 bases and 2 bases respectively, with 16 bases between them. This CDR3 is 14 amino acids long. This CDR3 reads CASHEVKGTYEQYF. CDR3 nucleotide sequence: TGTGCCAGCCATGAGGTAAAGGGGACCTACGAGCAGTACTTC.

The genes are TRBV6-2 or TRBV6-3 and TRBJ2-7; TRBD1 matches at 9 bases. After removal of 2 bases from V and 2 bases from J, the junction contained 7 bases not matched to a gene. Germline loops: CDR1 MNHEY, CDR2 SVGEGT. CDR3 length equals 16 residues. The CDR3 is CASSYPDRGTPYEQYF. The DNA of the CDR3 is TGTGCCAGCAGTTACCCCGACAGGGGGACACCCTACGAGCAGTACTTC.

The chain links TRBV7-2 to TRBJ2-7, with 7 nucleotides matching TRBD1. V shed 2 bases, J shed 4 bases, and the junction held 8 bases outside the gene matches. Germline V gene sequence: CDR1 SGHTA, CDR2 FQGNSA. This CDR3 is built from 15 residues. The CDR3 here is CASSLWTGSWYEQYF. CDR3 sequence (DNA): TGTGCCAGCAGCTTATGGACAGGTTCATGGTACGAGCAGTACTTC. Combining the CDR3 with reference TRBV7-2 and TRBJ2-7 gives the whole variable domain GAGVSQSPSNKVTEKGKDVELRCDPISGHTALYWYRQSLGQGLEFLIYFQGNSAPDKSGLPSDRFSAERTGGSVSTLTIQRTQQEDSAVYLCASSLWTGSWYEQYFGPGTRLTVT.

This clone was found once. The CDR3 coding sequence is TGTGCCAGCAGCAGAACCTCCGGACAGGGCACCTCCTACGAGCAGTACTTC. Its translation is CASSRTSGQGTSYEQYF. This chain joins TRBV3-1 (or the pseudogene TRBV3-2) and TRBJ2-7; 8 bases line up with TRBD1. Germline assignment: CDR1 LGHDT and CDR2 YNNKEL (reference sequence). The V segment lost 5 bases and the J segment 0 bases; nucleotides outside the gene matches: 12. CDR3 length: 17 amino acids.

The gene calls are TRBV2 and TRBJ1-1; TRBD1 matches at 11 bases. V gave up 7 bases and J gave up 2 bases; unmatched junction bases: 9. The length of the CDR3 is 16 residues. Germline values: CDR1 SNHLY, CDR2 FYNNEI. This CDR3 reads CASTGQGAGINTEAFF. The CDR3 nucleotides read TGTGCCAGCACCGGACAGGGGGCCGGAATTAACACTGAAGCTTTCTTT.

The chain combines TRBV30 with TRBJ1-3; 8 bases align to TRBD1. From germline, CDR1 is GTSNPN and CDR2 SVGIG (reference sequence). Germline trimming cut 7 bases from V and 2 bases from J; bases unmatched to any gene: 4. The CDR3 sequence is 13 residues long. CDR3 DNA: TGTGCCTCGTTCAGGGGGCCTGGAAACACCATATATTTT. Translating it yields CASFRGPGNTIYF.

The rearrangement joins TRBV18 to TRBJ1-3; tentatively, D is TRBD1 (5 bases). Trimming removed 5 bases at V and 8 bases at J, with 16 bases between. Germline loops: CDR1 KGHSH, CDR2 LQKENI. CDR3 length: 14 amino acids. The CDR3 DNA reads TGTGCCAGCTCAGCCAGGGAAAGGGTCGACACCATATATTTT. This translates into CASSARERVDTIYF.

This clone has just a few counts. The chain combines TRBV28 with TRBJ2-7; 9 bases agree with TRBD1. J was trimmed by 4 bases and V by 4 bases; bases with no gene match: 8. Germline V CDR1 and CDR2: MDHEN, SYDVKM. The CDR3 contains 15 residues. DNA for the CDR3: TGTGCCAGCAGTTCCTCCGGGACAGGGTCGTACGAGCAGTACTTC. Translation gives CASSSSGTGSYEQYF.

A note on this clone: Relative to the germline gene, one junction end is altered; a read error may explain this. The CDR3 sequence: CASSIAGGFSF. CDR3 DNA sequence: TGTGCCAGTAGTATAGCAGGGGGGTTCTCCTTC. The chain employs TRBV19 and TRBJ1-2; TRBD1 matches 7 bases. Germline V CDR1 and CDR2: LNHDA, SQIVND (reference sequence). The CDR3 runs to 11 residues.

The chain uses TRBV18 and TRBJ1-6; 11 bases map to TRBD1. The germline gives CDR1 KGHSH, CDR2 LQKENI. V gave up 2 bases and J gave up 8 bases; unmatched junction bases: 2. The CDR3 loop spans 15 amino acids. The CDR3, as DNA: TGTGCCAGCTCACCAGGGACAGGGGGGGATTCACCCCTCCACTTT. It yields the protein CASSPGTGGDSPLHF.

The V call is TRBV4-1, the J call TRBJ1-2, with D possibly TRBD1 on 5 matching bases. The germline V and J ends were trimmed by 0 bases and 8 bases, with 19 bases remaining between them. The CDR3 has 16 residues. CDR1 is MGHRA and CDR2 is YSYEKL in the germline V gene. The CDR3 here is CASSQDIQGLFWGYTF. For the CDR3, the DNA is TGCGCCAGCAGCCAAGATATTCAGGGCCTTTTTTGGGGCTACACCTTC.

This chain joins TRBV5-1 and TRBJ2-2; D gene unclear. The germline V and J ends were trimmed by 6 bases and 3 bases, with 18 bases remaining between them. The CDR3 contains 16 residues. The germline V gene has CDR1 SGHRS and CDR2 YFSETQ. For the CDR3, the DNA is TGCGCCAGCACCCCCGAGTGGCGGTCTTACACCGGGGAGCTGTTTTTT. This encodes CASTPEWRSYTGELFF. Supplemented by reference TRBV5-1 and TRBJ2-2, the full variable domain reads KAGVTQTPRYLIKTRGQQVTLSCSPISGHRSVSWYQQTPGQGLQFLFEYFSETQRNKGNFPGRFSGRQFSNSRSEMNVSTLELGDSALYLCASTPEWRSYTGELFFGEGSRLTVL.

This rearrangement joins TRBV29-1 to TRBJ1-2, with 8 positions matching TRBD1. There are 15 residues in the CDR3. Germline CDR1 reads SQVTM; CDR2 reads ANQGSEA. Unmatched junction bases numbered 14, after V lost 3 bases and J lost 8 bases. CDR3 nucleotides: TGCAGCGTTGATATACCAAACCCAGGGGGCATAGGCTACACCTTC. Protein sequence: CSVDIPNPGGIGYTF.

The J gene is TRBJ2-7, the V gene TRBV7-6, with TRBD2 matching over 7 bases. The CDR3 runs to 14 residues. Germline V CDR1 and CDR2: SGHVS, FNYEAQ. Trimming removed 1 base from V and 2 bases from J; junction bases left unmatched: 2. Written as DNA, the CDR3 is TGTGCCAGCAGCTTAGAAGGACTAGCCTACGAGCAGTACTTC. Translating it yields CASSLEGLAYEQYF. The entire variable domain, with the rest obtained from reference TRBV7-6 and TRBJ2-7, is as follows: GAGVSQSPRYKVTKRGQDVALRCDPISGHVSLYWYRQALGQGPEFLTYFNYEAQQDKSGLPNDRFSAERPEGSISTLTIQRTEQRDSAMYRCASSLEGLAYEQYFGPGTRLTVT.

This chain joins TRBV19 and TRBJ1-6, with 7 bases matching TRBD1. The CDR3 is 15 residues long. V was clipped by 5 bases and J by 4 bases; unmatched bases: 5. Germline V CDR1 and CDR2: LNHDA, SQIVND (reference sequence). The CDR3 coding sequence is TGTGCCAGTAGTCGGGGGACAGAGTATAATTCACCCCTCCACTTT. This encodes CASSRGTEYNSPLHF.

This CDR3 reads CASSVRKLVDSLNTGELFF. Here the CDR3 DNA reads TGTGCCAGCAGCGTTCGGAAGTTGGTGGACAGTTTGAACACCGGGGAGCTGTTTTTT. This chain joins TRBV9 and TRBJ2-2, with D perhaps matching TRBD1 (6 bases). The CDR3 covers 19 residues. Trimming removed 2 bases at V and 1 base at J, with 21 bases between. The germline gives CDR1 SGDLS, CDR2 YYNGEE.

The CDR3 loop is CASSVDRTGGANVLTF. Written as DNA, the CDR3 is TGTGCCAGCAGCGTAGACCGGACTGGTGGGGCCAACGTCCTGACTTTC. The chain has TRBV9 and TRBJ2-6; a weak D match, TRBD2 (5 bases). V lost 0 bases to trimming and J lost 3 bases, with 10 bases between them. CDR3 size: 16 residues. The germline gives CDR1 SGDLS, CDR2 YYNGEE.

The CDR3 reads CASRLGQGWGMNTEAFF. CDR3 nucleotide sequence: TGTGCCAGCAGATTAGGACAGGGCTGGGGGATGAACACTGAAGCTTTCTTT. The V gene is TRBV2, the J gene TRBJ1-1, with 8 nucleotides matching TRBD1. Germline V gene data show CDR1 as SNHLY and CDR2 as FYNNEI. The V segment lost 6 bases and the J segment 0 bases; nucleotides outside the gene matches: 12. This CDR3 is 17 amino acids long.

The V call is TRBV5-5, the J call TRBJ2-3; 9 nucleotides match TRBD1. After removal of 4 bases from V and 5 bases from J, the junction contained 8 bases not matched to a gene. In germline, CDR1 is SGHKS, CDR2 YYEKEE (reference sequence). This CDR3 contains 15 residues. The CDR3: CASSQDRGKKDTQYF. The CDR3 DNA reads TGTGCCAGCAGCCAAGACAGGGGGAAGAAAGATACGCAGTATTTT.

The V call is TRBV27, the J call TRBJ1-6; 7 bases line up with TRBD1. The ends lost 6 bases at V and 8 bases at J; junction bases unmatched: 7. The length of the CDR3 is 14 residues. Germline CDR1 and CDR2: MNHEY and SMNVEV (reference sequence). CDR3 in DNA: TGTGCCAGCAGGGAACAGGGGTTGGATTCACCCCTCCACTTT. Translating gives CASREQGLDSPLHF.

The count of this clone is one. The chain has TRBV5-1 and TRBJ2-3, with a possible D match to TRBD2 (6 bases). Deletions cut 3 bases from V and 0 bases from J, with 20 bases between. CDR1 is SGHRS, CDR2 YFSETQ, per germline. The CDR3 has 18 amino acids. The CDR3 DNA is TGCGCCAGCAGCTCGGTAGCGGTGGCCTCAACTAGCACAGATACGCAGTATTTT. Amino acid sequence: CASSSVAVASTSTDTQYF.

CDR3 nucleotides: TGTGCTAGTGGTTGGGAGGAGGGTTCACCCCTCCACTTT. This translates into CASGWEEGSPLHF. This chain joins TRBV12-5 and TRBJ1-6, with no clear D. Trimming cost V 4 bases and J 9 bases, with 10 bases left between them. Looked up from germline, CDR1 is LGHNT and CDR2 is FRNRAP. The CDR3 spans 13 residues.

This clone was counted once. The genes are TRBV11-2 and TRBJ1-4; tentatively, D is TRBD1 (6 bases). Germline V gives CDR1 SGHAT, CDR2 FQNNGV. There are 16 residues in the CDR3. The ends were cut back, 2 bases at V and 7 bases at J, with 17 bases in the middle. Here the CDR3 reads CASSLRGGSMSEKLFF. The CDR3 DNA follows: TGTGCCAGCAGCTTAAGGGGGGGGAGTATGAGTGAAAAACTGTTTTTT.

The chain joins TRBV5-1 to TRBJ2-5; D possibly corresponds to TRBD1 (5 bases). The CDR3 totals 17 residues. The germline V gene has CDR1 SGHRS and CDR2 YFSETQ. V lost 0 bases and J 0 bases, leaving 15 bases between the germline ends. The CDR3 sequence: CASSLAGWGSDQETQYF. The CDR3 DNA is TGCGCCAGCAGCTTGGCTGGATGGGGCAGCGACCAAGAGACCCAGTACTTC.

This chain joins TRBV6-5 and TRBJ1-6; TRBD1 aligns across 9 bases. V lost 8 bases to trimming and J lost 8 bases; unmatched junction nucleotides: 4. Germline assignment: CDR1 MNHEY and CDR2 SVGAGI. The CDR3 length is 13 residues. The CDR3 loop is CASGRQGDSPLHF. CDR3 DNA: TGTGCCAGCGGACGACAGGGGGATTCACCCCTCCACTTT.